The T cell receptor (beta chain) described here comes from a study of vaccination and CD4 T cells after COVID-19. Study-wide context: The BNT162b2 or mRNA-1273 vaccine was given to participants in two doses. Sampling post-COVID took place a median approximately 100 days after diagnosis (range 35 to 161).

Cultured CD4+ T-cell DNA underwent Oncomine TCR Beta short-read sequencing. Genomic DNA was drawn out of CD4+ T cells grown in culture. TCRdb redid the calling of the PCR reads with MiXCR, one entry per CDR3 protein. The table has about 18,000 distinct CDR3 sequences, roughly three fifths seen once. This clonotype is a singleton in its sample. The antigen is undetermined. The length of the CDR3 is 14 residues. Between the trimmed V and J ends, which lost 6 bases and 1 base, there was a span of 12 bases. Treatment: roughly ten-day PBMC culture with coronavirus spike peptide pools or control peptides (ViraFEST assay).

The sample consisted of CD4+ T cells from blood, cultured in vitro. The chain links TRBV12-3 or TRBV12-4 to TRBJ1-1; weak D call: TRBD1 (6 bases). The clonotype comes from a human donor who had recovered from COVID-19. The CDR3 is CASRLQGENTEAFF. For the CDR3, the DNA is TGTGCCAGCAGGTTACAGGGAGAGAACACTGAAGCTTTCTTT.